This is a list of T cell receptor beta chains from one sample in a study of human T cells and chemical hapten exposure. One entry per CDR3 protein, called by TCRdb with MiXCR from the RACE reads. The sample lists about 84,000 distinct CDR3 sequences, 10% to 12% occurring once. The sample consisted of whole blood, taken in connection with sensitization to the hapten diphenylcyclopropenone (DPC). The receptors come from a woman aged 45-59 years with alopecia areata. Some clones in this sample may be carry-over from other donors' samples. Both conserved end residues are part of each CDR3. A D gene is named only where the DNA matches it firmly. Part of the rows lack a size; the others show once, few, many or a class for expanded clones.

>.|TRBJ2-6|.|TRBV7-3
CASSFLTSGANVLTF
TGTGCCAGCAGCTTCCTCACCTCTGGGGCCAACGTCCTGACTTTC
>.|TRBJ1-1|.|TRBV6-5
CASSYWTDTEAFF
TGTGCCAGCAGTTACTGGACAGACACTGAAGCTTTCTTT
>.|TRBJ2-5|many|TRBV11-3
CASSLDSGRQETQYF
TGTGCCAGCAGCTTAGACTCGGGACGGCAAGAGACCCAGTACTTC
>.|TRBJ2-2|many|TRBV3-1
CASSQGGGELFF
TGTGCCAGCAGCCAAGGCGGCGGGGAGCTGTTTTTT
>.|TRBJ1-3|many|TRBV29-1
CSVGDGNTIYF
TGCAGCGTTGGCGATGGAAACACCATATATTTT
>.|TRBJ1-3|many|TRBV4-1
CASSQAGTTVGNTIYF
TGCGCCAGCAGCCAAGCTGGTACGACAGTCGGAAACACCATATATTTT
>.|TRBJ2-1|many|TRBV12-3/TRBV12-4
CASSSLGAAEQFF
TGTGCCAGCAGTTCTCTCGGAGCGGCTGAGCAGTTCTTC
>.|TRBJ2-3|.|TRBV21-1
CASQTGGPDTSTDTQYF
TGTGCCAGCCAGACCGGGGGGCCCGATACTAGCACAGATACGCAGTATTTT
>TRBD1|TRBJ2-1|few|TRBV19
CASSIAGTGVDEQFF
TGTGCCAGTAGTATAGCAGGGACAGGGGTCGATGAGCAGTTCTTC
>.|TRBJ1-6|.|TRBV6-5
CASSFGGGSPLHF
TGTGCCAGCAGTTTCGGGGGCGGTTCACCCCTCCACTTT
>.|TRBJ1-4|few|TRBV29-1
CSVSDKARNEKLFF
TGCAGCGTTTCTGACAAGGCAAGGAATGAAAAACTGTTTTTT